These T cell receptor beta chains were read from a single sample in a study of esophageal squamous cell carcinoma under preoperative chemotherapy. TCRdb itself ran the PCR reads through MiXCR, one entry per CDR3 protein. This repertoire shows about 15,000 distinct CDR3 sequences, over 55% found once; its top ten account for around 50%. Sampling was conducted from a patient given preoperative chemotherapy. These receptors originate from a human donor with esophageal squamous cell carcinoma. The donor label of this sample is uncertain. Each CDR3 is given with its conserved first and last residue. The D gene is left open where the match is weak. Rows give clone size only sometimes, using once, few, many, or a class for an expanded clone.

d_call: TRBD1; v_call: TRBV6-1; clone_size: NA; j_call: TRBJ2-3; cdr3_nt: TGTGCCAGCGGGGAATGGGGGACAGGGGGCCAAGATACCCAGTATTTT; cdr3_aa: CASGEWGTGGQDTQYF
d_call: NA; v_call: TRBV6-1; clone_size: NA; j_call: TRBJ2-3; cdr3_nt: TGTGCCAGCAGACCACTCACGCTCGAATCGACAGATACGCAGTATTTT; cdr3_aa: CASRPLTLESTDTQYF
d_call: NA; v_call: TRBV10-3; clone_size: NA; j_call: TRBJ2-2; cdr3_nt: TGTGCCATCAGTGGGGGGGAAAACACCGGGGAGCTGTTTTTT; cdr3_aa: CAISGGENTGELFF
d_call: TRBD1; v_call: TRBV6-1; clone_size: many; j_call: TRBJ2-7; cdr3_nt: TGTGCCAGCAGTGACTTCGGACAGGGGGCACGAGGGGAGCAGTACTTC; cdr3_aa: CASSDFGQGARGEQYF
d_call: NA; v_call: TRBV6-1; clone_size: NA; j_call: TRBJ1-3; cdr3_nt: TGTGCCAGCAGCCCGACACAGTACTCTGGAAACACCATATATTTT; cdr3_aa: CASSPTQYSGNTIYF
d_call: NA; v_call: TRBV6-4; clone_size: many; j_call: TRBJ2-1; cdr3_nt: TGTGCCAGCAGTTCGGATTTTAACAATGAGCAGTTCTTC; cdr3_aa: CASSSDFNNEQFF
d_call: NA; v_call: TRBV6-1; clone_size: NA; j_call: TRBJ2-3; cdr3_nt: TGTGCGGGCAGCCAGGCACTCAACACCGGGAAGCAGTATTTT; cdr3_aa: CAGSQALNTGKQYF
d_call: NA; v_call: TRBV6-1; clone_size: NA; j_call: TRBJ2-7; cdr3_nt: TGTGCCAGCAGTGGGAGAGAGGGGGAGGCGTCGCCCTACAATGAGCAGTACTTC; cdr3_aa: CASSGREGEASPYNEQYF
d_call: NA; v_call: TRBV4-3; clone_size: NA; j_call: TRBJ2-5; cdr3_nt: TGCGCCAGCAGCCAAGAGTTGGGGGAGACCCAGTACTTC; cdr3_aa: CASSQELGETQYF
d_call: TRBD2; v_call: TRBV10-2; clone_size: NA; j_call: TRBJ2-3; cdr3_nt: TGTGGCGGCGCTAGCGGGTGGGCCAAAGATACGCAGTATTTT; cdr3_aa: CGGASGWAKDTQYF
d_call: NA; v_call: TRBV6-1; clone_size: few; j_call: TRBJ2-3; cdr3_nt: TGTGCGGGCAGTGGGGGACGAGCCCTAGATACGCAGTATTTC; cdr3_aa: CAGSGGRALDTQYF
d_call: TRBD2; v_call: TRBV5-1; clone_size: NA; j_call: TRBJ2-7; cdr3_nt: TGCGCCAGCAGCTTGGAAGCGGGGAGCTCCTACGAGCAGTACTTC; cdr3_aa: CASSLEAGSSYEQYF
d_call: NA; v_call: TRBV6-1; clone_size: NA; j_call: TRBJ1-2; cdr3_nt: TGTGCCAGCAGTGAACGATATGGGGAGAACTATGGCTACACCTTC; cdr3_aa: CASSERYGENYGYTF
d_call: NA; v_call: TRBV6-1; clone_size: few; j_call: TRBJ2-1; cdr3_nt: TGTGCCAGCAGTGTGAGGCTGAGCTCCTACAATGAGCAGTTCTTC; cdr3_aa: CASSVRLSSYNEQFF
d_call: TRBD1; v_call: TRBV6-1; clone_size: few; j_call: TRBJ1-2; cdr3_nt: TGTGCCAGCAGTAGACAGGGAGCCTATGGCTACACCTTC; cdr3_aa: CASSRQGAYGYTF
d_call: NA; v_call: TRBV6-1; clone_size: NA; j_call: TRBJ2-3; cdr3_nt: TGTGCCAGCAGATCTAGGGGTGTGAACACAGGTGCGCAGTATTTT; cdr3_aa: CASRSRGVNTGAQYF